The clone carrying this TCR beta chain has ten or more counts. Its antigen is undetermined. 5'RACE generated cDNA with 10-nucleotide random UMIs. MiXCR, run by TCRdb on the 5' RACE reads, gives a single entry per CDR3 protein. The data hold about 21,000 distinct CDR3 sequences, with approximately 15% observed a single time. These data originate in a study of neurological immune-mediated disorders. Study outcomes and limitations: None of the CDR3 amino acid sequences found in expanded clones was shared across subjects. This suggests that the TCR-beta repertoires were private in all groups. HTLV-1-associated myelopathy had the most TCR clonal expansion, whereas multiple sclerosis had the least (lower than in healthy controls).

Sequencing was carried out using CD8+ T cells from blood. The clonotype comes from a woman aged 18-30 years with multiple sclerosis.

CDR3 sequence reads: CASSPWTGGLGGTEAFF. The CDR3 nucleotides read TGTGCCAGCAGCCCCTGGACAGGGGGCTTAGGAGGAACTGAAGCTTTCTTT. The chain recombines TRBV7-9 with TRBJ1-1, with TRBD1 matching 11 bases. The V segment lost 5 bases and the J segment 5 bases; nucleotides outside the gene matches: 13. This CDR3 region has 17 residues. Germline-derived CDR1 and CDR2 are SEHNR and FQNEAQ (reference sequence). The full variable domain, with the rest looked up from reference TRBV7-9 and TRBJ1-1, is DTGVSQNPRHKITKRGQNVTFRCDPISEHNRLYWYRQTLGQGPEFLTYFQNEAQLEKSRLLSDRFSAERPKGSFSTLEIQRTEQGDSAMYLCASSPWTGGLGGTEAFFGQGTRLTVV.